The entry that follows covers one TCR beta chain sequence. This sample is part of a study of blood T cell repertoires in COVID-19. Per the original methods: Researchers report that nucleated cell counts were estimated from reference gene primer amplification. Sequencing used immunoSEQ multiplex PCR; TCRdb keeps in-frame clones, though not all of them. V and J calls and clone size follow that table, whereas D and trimming were derived from the DNA. The sample yields approximately 130,000 clones, around four fifths seen once. The V gene's germline CDR1 is SGHRS and CDR2 YFSETQ. V gave up 0 bases and J gave up 0 bases, with 6 bases separating them. The length of the CDR3 is 14 residues.

The gene calls are TRBV5-1 and TRBJ1-2, with D maybe TRBD1 (5 bases). Sequencing was carried out using peripheral blood. This TCR derives from an elderly man with acute or convalescent COVID-19. CDR3: CASSLGQSNYGYTF. The CDR3 coding sequence is TGCGCCAGCAGCTTGGGACAGTCTAACTATGGCTACACCTTC.